This is a list of T cell receptor beta chains from one sample in a study of human T cells and chemical hapten exposure. TCRdb independently ran MiXCR on the RACE reads; one entry per CDR3 protein. The sample has some 400,000 distinct CDR3 sequences, 4% to 5.5% seen once. The sequencing used whole blood, collected in connection with sensitization to the hapten diphenylcyclopropenone (DPC). The receptors derive from a woman aged 50 to 60 with alopecia areata. Some clones in this sample may be carry-over from other donors' samples. Each CDR3 is given with its conserved first and last residue. The D gene is left open where the match is weak. Size is stated for part of the rows, as once, few or many counts, or as a class when the clone is expanded.

d_call: .
clone_size: many
v_call: TRBV6-6
j_call: TRBJ2-5
cdr3_aa: CATGETQYF
cdr3_nt: TGTGCCACTGGGGAGACCCAGTACTTC

d_call: .
clone_size: .
v_call: TRBV28
j_call: TRBJ2-6
cdr3_aa: CAILGANVLTF
cdr3_nt: TGTGCCATTCTTGGGGCCAACGTCCTGACTTTC

d_call: .
clone_size: many
v_call: TRBV7-9
j_call: TRBJ1-3
cdr3_aa: CASSLGRREDTIYF
cdr3_nt: TGTGCCAGCAGCCTGGGCCGCCGGGAGGACACCATATATTTT

d_call: .
clone_size: many
v_call: TRBV6-1
j_call: TRBJ1-1
cdr3_aa: CASSARGRGTEAFF
cdr3_nt: TGTGCCAGCAGTGCGCGGGGGAGGGGCACTGAAGCTTTCTTT

d_call: .
clone_size: many
v_call: TRBV7-2
j_call: TRBJ2-7
cdr3_aa: CASSFLGYEQYF
cdr3_nt: TGTGCCAGCAGCTTCTTAGGGTACGAGCAGTACTTC

d_call: TRBD2
clone_size: few
v_call: TRBV7-2
j_call: TRBJ2-4
cdr3_aa: CASSLLPAGVGKNIQYF
cdr3_nt: TGTGCCAGCAGCTTACTCCCCGCGGGGGTGGGCAAAAACATTCAGTACTTC

d_call: TRBD2
clone_size: many
v_call: TRBV7-8
j_call: TRBJ2-3
cdr3_aa: CASTLAGGRDRADTQYF
cdr3_nt: TGTGCCAGCACCCTAGCGGGGGGGCGTGATAGGGCAGATACGCAGTATTTT

d_call: TRBD2
clone_size: .
v_call: TRBV20-1
j_call: TRBJ2-1
cdr3_aa: CSARGLAGAYNEQFF
cdr3_nt: TGCAGTGCTAGGGGACTAGCGGGGGCCTACAATGAGCAGTTCTTC

d_call: .
clone_size: many
v_call: TRBV29-1
j_call: TRBJ1-2
cdr3_aa: CSVEASGGYTF
cdr3_nt: TGCAGCGTTGAAGCGAGTGGGGGCTACACCTTC

d_call: .
clone_size: .
v_call: TRBV27
j_call: TRBJ2-3
cdr3_aa: CASSLMSPVRSTDTQYF
cdr3_nt: TGTGCCAGCAGTTTAATGTCGCCGGTAAGAAGCACAGATACGCAGTATTTT

d_call: .
clone_size: many
v_call: TRBV12-3/TRBV12-4
j_call: TRBJ1-4
cdr3_aa: CASSLRTNEKLFF
cdr3_nt: TGTGCCAGCAGTTTGAGGACTAATGAAAAACTGTTTTTT

d_call: .
clone_size: many
v_call: TRBV11-2
j_call: TRBJ1-5
cdr3_aa: CASSDNAGIGNQPQHF
cdr3_nt: TGTGCCAGCAGCGACAACGCAGGGATTGGCAATCAGCCCCAGCATTTT

d_call: .
clone_size: many
v_call: TRBV10-3
j_call: TRBJ2-7
cdr3_aa: CAIQDREGYEQYF
cdr3_nt: TGTGCCATCCAGGACAGGGAGGGTTACGAGCAGTACTTC

d_call: .
clone_size: .
v_call: TRBV25-1
j_call: TRBJ1-2
cdr3_aa: CASSETGPLYGYTF
cdr3_nt: TGTGCCAGCAGTGAAACAGGCCCGCTCTATGGCTACACCTTC

d_call: .
clone_size: many
v_call: TRBV2
j_call: TRBJ1-2
cdr3_aa: CAARRANYGYTF
cdr3_nt: TGTGCCGCGAGGAGGGCTAACTATGGCTACACCTTC

d_call: .
clone_size: many
v_call: TRBV18
j_call: TRBJ2-7
cdr3_aa: CASTRDGSYEQYF
cdr3_nt: TGTGCCAGCACCCGGGACGGCTCCTACGAGCAGTACTTC

d_call: TRBD2
clone_size: many
v_call: TRBV20-1
j_call: TRBJ2-7
cdr3_aa: CSASIAGKPYEQYF
cdr3_nt: TGCAGTGCCTCCATAGCGGGGAAACCCTACGAGCAGTACTTC

d_call: .
clone_size: many
v_call: TRBV5-1
j_call: TRBJ2-3
cdr3_aa: CASQTYAADTQYF
cdr3_nt: TGCGCCAGCCAAACTTATGCGGCAGATACGCAGTATTTT

d_call: .
clone_size: few
v_call: TRBV7-2
j_call: TRBJ2-1
cdr3_aa: CASSLGSGTSQKVRGFF
cdr3_nt: TGTGCCAGCAGCTTAGGGTCGGGCACATCCCAGAAAGTCCGAGGGTTCTTC

d_call: TRBD1
clone_size: many
v_call: TRBV25-1
j_call: TRBJ2-7
cdr3_aa: CASTGTGVTYEQYF
cdr3_nt: TGTGCCAGCACCGGGACAGGGGTAACCTACGAGCAGTACTTC

d_call: .
clone_size: many
v_call: TRBV12-3/TRBV12-4
j_call: TRBJ1-6
cdr3_aa: CASGKTVGTRNSPLHF
cdr3_nt: TGTGCCAGCGGAAAGACGGTGGGGACCCGTAATTCACCCCTCCACTTT

d_call: .
clone_size: many
v_call: TRBV29-1
j_call: TRBJ1-1
cdr3_aa: CSVVQGTNTEAFF
cdr3_nt: TGCAGCGTTGTCCAAGGGACGAACACTGAAGCTTTCTTT

d_call: .
clone_size: many
v_call: TRBV7-8
j_call: TRBJ2-5
cdr3_aa: CASSLVLRETQYF
cdr3_nt: TGTGCCAGCAGCTTAGTCCTTCGGGAGACCCAGTACTTC

d_call: .
clone_size: .
v_call: TRBV6-5
j_call: TRBJ1-5
cdr3_aa: CASSYGSRSPQHF
cdr3_nt: TGTGCCAGCAGTTACGGGAGCCGGTCGCCCCAGCATTTT

d_call: .
clone_size: many
v_call: TRBV20-1
j_call: TRBJ2-7
cdr3_aa: CSAPPVGWISYEQYF
cdr3_nt: TGCAGTGCTCCGCCCGTGGGGTGGATTTCCTACGAGCAGTACTTC

d_call: .
clone_size: .
v_call: TRBV11-2
j_call: TRBJ2-1
cdr3_aa: CASSLKSPSYNEQFF
cdr3_nt: TGTGCCAGCAGCTTAAAGTCGCCCTCCTACAATGAGCAGTTCTTC

d_call: TRBD2
clone_size: few
v_call: TRBV5-6
j_call: TRBJ2-4
cdr3_aa: CASSFTSGEDIQYF
cdr3_nt: TGTGCCAGCAGCTTCACTAGCGGGGAGGACATTCAGTACTTC

d_call: TRBD1
clone_size: .
v_call: TRBV12-3/TRBV12-4
j_call: TRBJ1-5
cdr3_aa: CASSRGLLSNQPQHF
cdr3_nt: TGTGCCAGCAGCAGGGGGCTATTGAGCAATCAGCCCCAGCATTTT

d_call: TRBD2
clone_size: many
v_call: TRBV7-9
j_call: TRBJ2-1
cdr3_aa: CASSHSGSGRINEQFF
cdr3_nt: TGTGCCAGCAGCCATTCAGGGAGCGGGAGAATAAATGAGCAGTTCTTC

d_call: TRBD2
clone_size: few
v_call: TRBV10-3
j_call: TRBJ2-3
cdr3_aa: CAISDLGTSGTDTQYF
cdr3_nt: TGTGCCATCAGTGACTTAGGGACTAGCGGCACAGATACGCAGTATTTT

d_call: TRBD1
clone_size: many
v_call: TRBV24-1
j_call: TRBJ2-4
cdr3_aa: CATSPTGSRNIQYF
cdr3_nt: TGTGCCACCAGCCCGACAGGGAGTAGAAACATTCAGTACTTC

d_call: .
clone_size: many
v_call: TRBV18
j_call: TRBJ2-3
cdr3_aa: CASSRRQGSTDTQYF
cdr3_nt: TGTGCCAGCTCGCGACGCCAGGGAAGCACAGATACGCAGTATTTT

d_call: TRBD1
clone_size: few
v_call: TRBV9
j_call: TRBJ2-6
cdr3_aa: CASSVEDRGTSGANVLTF
cdr3_nt: TGTGCCAGCAGCGTAGAGGACAGGGGGACGTCTGGGGCCAACGTCCTGACTTTC

d_call: .
clone_size: few
v_call: TRBV7-9
j_call: TRBJ2-5
cdr3_aa: CASSSTTSTWQETQYF
cdr3_nt: TGTGCCAGCAGCTCCACTACATCAACCTGGCAAGAGACCCAGTACTTC

d_call: .
clone_size: many
v_call: TRBV28
j_call: TRBJ2-7
cdr3_aa: CASASAERTYEQYF
cdr3_nt: TGTGCCAGCGCGTCAGCGGAAAGAACCTACGAGCAGTACTTC

d_call: .
clone_size: many
v_call: TRBV12-3/TRBV12-4
j_call: TRBJ2-5
cdr3_aa: CASSLVGTSEETQYF
cdr3_nt: TGTGCCAGCAGTTTGGTCGGGACTTCCGAAGAGACCCAGTACTTC

d_call: .
clone_size: many
v_call: TRBV5-1
j_call: TRBJ1-1
cdr3_aa: CASSSGLPGAEAFF
cdr3_nt: TGCGCCAGCAGCTCGGGCCTCCCCGGGGCTGAAGCTTTCTTT

d_call: .
clone_size: few
v_call: TRBV2
j_call: TRBJ1-1
cdr3_aa: CASSTGTKAFF
cdr3_nt: TGTGCCAGCAGTACCGGGACGAAAGCTTTCTTT

d_call: .
clone_size: few
v_call: TRBV3-1
j_call: TRBJ2-6
cdr3_aa: CASSQDRDSGANVLTF
cdr3_nt: TGTGCCAGCAGCCAAGATAGGGACTCTGGGGCCAACGTCCTGACTTTC

d_call: .
clone_size: few
v_call: TRBV9
j_call: TRBJ2-7
cdr3_aa: CASSASTGSYEQYF
cdr3_nt: TGTGCCAGCAGCGCGTCAACAGGTTCCTACGAGCAGTACTTC

d_call: .
clone_size: .
v_call: TRBV7-6
j_call: TRBJ1-1
cdr3_aa: CASSVEAGGTEAFF
cdr3_nt: TGTGCCAGCAGCGTCGAGGCAGGAGGCACTGAAGCTTTCTTT

d_call: .
clone_size: many
v_call: TRBV18
j_call: TRBJ1-5
cdr3_aa: CASSPTGPNQPQHF
cdr3_nt: TGTGCCAGCTCACCTACAGGGCCCAATCAGCCCCAGCATTTT

d_call: .
clone_size: many
v_call: TRBV7-9
j_call: TRBJ2-6
cdr3_aa: CASSSTASIPGANVLTF
cdr3_nt: TGTGCCAGCAGCTCGACAGCCTCGATCCCTGGGGCCAACGTCCTGACTTTC

d_call: TRBD2
clone_size: .
v_call: TRBV20-1
j_call: TRBJ2-5
cdr3_aa: CSARVLRAGAPETQYF
cdr3_nt: TGCAGTGCTAGAGTTTTAAGAGCGGGAGCGCCTGAGACCCAGTACTTC